The source of this T cell receptor beta chain is a study of blood T cell repertoires in COVID-19. Background on the study: Samples of COVID-19 (acute and convalescent) were obtained from the United States, Italy and Spain. The cDNA or gDNA used as material had been derived from T cells, B-cell-depleted T cells, or PBMCs.

Original processing notes: From reference gene primer amplification, estimates of nucleated cell counts were derived. Only in-frame clones appear in the TCRdb table, and some are missing; sequencing was by immunoSEQ multiplex PCR. V and J calls and clone size are as listed in that table; D and trimming were resolved from the DNA. The table shows about 24,000 clones, with 75% to 85% occurring only once. V gave up 5 bases and J gave up 5 bases, with 6 bases separating them. This CDR3 has 12 residues. Germline-derived CDR1 and CDR2 are PRHDT and FYEKMQ (reference sequence). The sample was peripheral blood. The receptor comes from a human donor in a cohort sampled during active COVID-19. The chain has TRBV13 and TRBJ2-2; no clear D gene. The CDR3 DNA sequence: TGTGCCAGCAGCCCCATGACCGGGGAGCTGTTTTTT. This translates into CASSPMTGELFF.